The source of this T cell receptor beta chain is a study of T-cell memory formation after mild COVID-19. This clonotype was counted a few times. TCRdb recomputed calls from the 5' RACE reads with MiXCR, one row per CDR3 protein. The sample has 280,000 or so distinct CDR3 sequences; roughly 8.2% are singletons. Germline values: CDR1 KGHSH, CDR2 LQKENI. V lost 2 bases and J lost 4, with 12 bases in between. The length of the CDR3 is 15 residues. This sequence originates from a man aged 18 to 30 who had mild COVID-19 (a few samples of this study predate the infection). Cell type and time point are not known. Sequences were obtained from PBMCs or a T cell subset sorted from them (not recorded which). V usage is TRBV18 and J usage is TRBJ2-1, with a tentative D call TRBD1 (5 bases). The CDR3 sequence: CASSPASRVYNEQFF. In DNA form, the CDR3 reads TGTGCCAGCTCACCAGCATCCAGGGTTTACAATGAGCAGTTCTTC.